The 19 T cell receptor beta chains given below trace back to one sample, sequenced in a study of CD8 T cells in Susac syndrome. With random hexamers, roughly 0.45 to 1 ug RNA was reverse transcribed. TCRdb recomputed calls from the immunoSEQ multiplex PCR reads with MiXCR, one row per CDR3 protein. Altogether 150,000 or so distinct CDR3 sequences are present, 95% to 97% being singletons, with the ten largest covering 0.095% to 0.15%. The sequencing sample was made of CD4+ T cells from PBMCs. The origin of the receptors is a human donor with Susac syndrome.

The J gene is TRBJ2-5, the V gene TRBV30, with a possible D match to TRBD2 (6 bases). The V end lost 4 bases, the J end lost 2 bases, and 11 bases lay between the germline ends. The CDR3 extends over 13 amino acids. CDR1 is GTSNPN and CDR2 is SVGIG in the germline V gene (reference sequence). CDR3 DNA sequence: TGTGCCTGGACAGCCGGGGGACAAGAGACCCAGTACTTC. Its translation: CAWTAGGQETQYF.

V and J are TRBV2 and TRBJ2-3; the match to TRBD2 covers 8 bases. The CDR3 runs 15 residues. The germline V gene has CDR1 SNHLY and CDR2 FYNNEI. The V gene end was trimmed by 5 bases and the J gene end by 2 bases; junction bases not matched to a gene: 6. CDR3 nucleotides: TGTGCCAGCAGTCCGTTAGCGGGGACCACAGATACGCAGTATTTT. This gives the protein CASSPLAGTTDTQYF.

This clonotype was recorded once. This rearrangement joins TRBV9 to TRBJ2-7, with a weak D call TRBD1 (5 bases). The CDR3 is 16 amino acids. Looked up from germline, CDR1 is SGDLS and CDR2 is YYNGEE. V was shortened by 2 bases and J by 6 bases, with 21 bases between the two germline ends. The CDR3 region has the DNA TGTGCCAGCAGCGTCTCAGGGTCTGGGATATTGGGCGAGCAGTACTTC. The encoded protein is CASSVSGSGILGEQYF.

CDR3 sequence reads: CASSLRTGSSGYSMVPGELFF. The CDR3 DNA reads as TGTGCCAGCAGCCTAAGGACAGGGTCTAGCGGGTACTCTATGGTTCCCGGGGAGCTGTTTTTT. The J gene is TRBJ2-2, the V gene TRBV27; tentatively, D is TRBD1 or TRBD2 (8 bases each). The CDR3 has 21 amino acids. Germline values: CDR1 MNHEY, CDR2 SMNVEV (reference sequence). Trimming stripped 6 bases from V and 6 bases from J, with 35 bases between.

This clonotype was observed a single time. The gene calls are TRBV29-1 and TRBJ2-7; 8 bases line up with TRBD1. This CDR3 is built from 13 residues. V was pared by 6 bases and J by 2 bases, with 6 bases of the junction left unmatched. Per germline, CDR1 SQVTM and CDR2 ANQGSEA. CDR3 DNA: TGCAGCGTCGGACAGGGTCTGACCTACGAGCAGTACTTC. Protein: CSVGQGLTYEQYF.

The V call is TRBV19, the J call TRBJ2-5; TRBD1 might be the D (6 bases). V was cut by 3 bases and J by 4 bases, with 9 bases left in between. This CDR3 has 13 residues. Germline assignment: CDR1 LNHDA and CDR2 SQIVND (reference sequence). The CDR3 region has the DNA TGTGCCAGTAGTATGGTAGGGGGAGAGACCCAGTACTTC. It codes for CASSMVGGETQYF. The whole variable domain, filled in from reference TRBV19 and TRBJ2-5, reads DGGITQSPKYLFRKEGQNVTLSCEQNLNHDAMYWYRQDPGQGLRLIYYSQIVNDFQKGDIAEGYSVSREKKESFPLTVTSAQKNPTAFYLCASSMVGGETQYFGPGTRLLVL.

The rearrangement joins TRBV18 to TRBJ2-7; D call uncertain. V gave up 3 bases and J gave up 3 bases, with 6 bases separating them. The CDR3 is 12 amino acids. Germline V gives CDR1 KGHSH, CDR2 LQKENI. CDR3 amino acids: CASSPTNYEQYV. The DNA for the CDR3 is TGTGCCAGCTCACCGACAAACTACGAGCAGTACGTC.

This clonotype was counted a single time. The chain is built from TRBV7-3 and TRBJ2-6; D ambiguous. The CDR3 covers 16 residues. The germline V gene encodes CDR1 SGHTA and CDR2 FQGTGA. V shed 8 bases and J shed 0 bases, with 14 bases lying between them. The CDR3 DNA follows: TGTGCCAGCGCCACTGGGGTTAACTCTGGGGCCAACGTCCTGACTTTC. Translation gives CASATGVNSGANVLTF.

CDR3 sequence: CSVEVGGQGISEQYF. The CDR3 nucleotides read TGCAGCGTTGAAGTGGGGGGACAGGGGATTTCCGAGCAGTACTTC. The chain recombines TRBV29-1 with TRBJ2-7, with TRBD1 identical over 10 bases. Germline V CDR1 and CDR2: SQVTM, ANQGSEA. The J segment lost 6 bases and the V segment lost 1 base, leaving 9 bases of the junction unmatched. The CDR3 runs to 15 residues.

J is TRBJ2-7 and V is TRBV6-2 or TRBV6-3; possible D gene TRBD1, 5 bases. The CDR3 covers 14 residues. CDR1 and CDR2 (germline): MNHEY, SVGEGT. Between the trimmed V and J ends, which lost 3 bases and 4 bases, there was a span of 13 bases. CDR3 protein: CASSYAQGTYEQYF. CDR3 DNA: TGTGCCAGCAGTTATGCCCAGGGCACTTACGAGCAGTACTTC.

The rearrangement links TRBV18 to TRBJ1-2; TRBD1 aligns across 9 bases. With 8 bases clipped from V and 2 bases from J, the junction kept 6 bases outside the gene matches. The CDR3 totals 14 residues. Germline loops: CDR1 KGHSH, CDR2 LQKENI. The CDR3: CASRSGTGNYGYTF. CDR3 DNA: TGTGCCAGCCGATCCGGGACAGGGAACTATGGCTACACCTTC.

The chain combines TRBV15 with TRBJ1-1; D is ambiguous. The V gene's germline CDR1 is LNHNV and CDR2 YYDKDF (reference sequence). V lost 1 base, J lost 1 base, and 7 bases lay in between. The CDR3 length is 14 residues. CDR3 region: CATSRVDGNTEAFF. CDR3 DNA sequence: TGTGCCACCAGCAGAGTGGACGGGAACACTGAAGCTTTCTTT. Filled out from reference TRBV15 and TRBJ1-1, the complete variable domain reads DAMVIQNPRYQVTQFGKPVTLSCSQTLNHNVMYWYQQKSSQAPKLLFHYYDKDFNNEADTPDNFQSRRPNTSFCFLDIRSPGLGDTAMYLCATSRVDGNTEAFFGQGTRLTVV.

The chain combines TRBV4-3 with TRBJ1-4, with D unclear. V lost 1 base, J lost 4 bases, and 13 bases lay in between. The CDR3 consists of 16 residues. The V gene's germline CDR1 is LGHNA and CDR2 YSLEER. CDR3 sequence reads: CASSQVGRFFNEKLFF. The CDR3 region has the DNA TGCGCCAGCAGCCAAGTCGGCAGGTTCTTTAATGAAAAACTGTTTTTT.

The J gene is TRBJ2-3, the V gene TRBV2; D may be TRBD1 (6 bases). This CDR3 has 14 residues. Germline assignment: CDR1 SNHLY and CDR2 FYNNEI. Between the trimmed V and J ends, which lost 6 bases and 3 bases, there was a span of 13 bases. The CDR3 DNA reads as TGTGCCAGCAGGGAACAGGGTGGGACAGATACGCAGTATTTT. It is translated as CASREQGGTDTQYF.

J is TRBJ2-5 and V is TRBV11-3; a weak D match, TRBD1 (6 bases). Trimming shortened V by 3 bases and J by 6 bases, and 11 bases separated the two germline ends. CDR3 length: 13 amino acids. Germline CDR1 is SGHNT and CDR2 is YENEEA. The chain's CDR3 is CASSFKDSKTQYF. For the CDR3, the DNA is TGTGCCAGCAGCTTCAAGGACAGTAAGACCCAGTACTTC.

J is TRBJ1-2 and V is TRBV5-1, with D tentatively TRBD1 (5 bases). V was pared by 4 bases and J by 6 bases, with 13 bases between. Per the germline V gene, CDR1 is SGHRS and CDR2 is YFSETQ. The CDR3 is made up of 13 amino acids. CDR3 coding DNA: TGCGCCAGCAGCCTCCAAGGGGAGGATGGCTACACCTTC. This gives the protein CASSLQGEDGYTF.

The chain combines TRBV11-1 with TRBJ2-7, with TRBD1 identical over 7 bases. The CDR3 totals 15 residues. The trim removed 5 bases at V and 6 bases at J, leaving 13 bases unmatched. Germline lookup yields CDR1 SGHAT and CDR2 FQDESV (reference sequence). The CDR3 DNA sequence: TGTGCCAGCAGCCCTTACGGACAGGCCTGGGGCGAGCAGTACTTC. Encoded protein: CASSPYGQAWGEQYF. Full variable domain (remainder filled in from reference TRBV11-1 and TRBJ2-7): EAEVAQSPRYKITEKSQAVAFWCDPISGHATLYWYRQILGQGPELLVQFQDESVVDDSQLPKDRFSAERLKGVDSTLKIQPAELGDSAMYLCASSPYGQAWGEQYFGPGTRLTVT.

The CDR3 spells CASSQDTNSGNTIYF. The CDR3 DNA is TGTGCCAGCAGCCAAGATACGAACTCTGGAAACACCATATATTTT. The J gene is TRBJ1-3, the V gene TRBV3-1; D ambiguous. Trimming shortened V by 0 bases and J by 0 bases, and 6 bases separated the two germline ends. Germline V gene data show CDR1 as LGHDT and CDR2 as YNNKEL (reference sequence). CDR3 length equals 15 residues.

J is TRBJ1-5 and V is TRBV2, with no clear D. The CDR3 is 14 residues long. Trimming removed 1 base from V and 3 bases from J, with 7 bases in between. CDR1 SNHLY and CDR2 FYNNEI come from the germline V gene. CDR3 DNA sequence: TGTGCCAGCAGTGAAGAGAGGCCCAATCAGCCCCAGCATTTT. Its protein is CASSEERPNQPQHF.